The 3 T cell receptor beta chains below all came from one sample that was sequenced in a study of blood T cell repertoires in COVID-19. The protocol was immunoSEQ multiplex PCR, while the TCRdb copy is restricted to in-frame clones and leaves out a portion. The sample shows about 64,000 clones, 86% of them seen only once. Sequencing used peripheral blood. These receptors were taken from a man in his forties or fifties with active COVID-19.

This clone came up once. The rearrangement joins TRBV19 to TRBJ2-2; a possible D gene is TRBD2 (5 bases). The CDR3 spans 16 residues. V lost 5 bases and J 3 bases, leaving 16 bases between the germline ends. Germline V gives CDR1 LNHDA, CDR2 SQIVND (reference sequence). This chain's CDR3 is CASSSGSGGHTGELFF. DNA of the CDR3: TGTGCCAGTAGTTCGGGCAGCGGAGGTCACACCGGGGAGCTGTTTTTT. The entire variable domain, with the rest obtained from reference TRBV19 and TRBJ2-2, is as follows: DGGITQSPKYLFRKEGQNVTLSCEQNLNHDAMYWYRQDPGQGLRLIYYSQIVNDFQKGDIAEGYSVSREKKESFPLTVTSAQKNPTAFYLCASSSGSGGHTGELFFGEGSRLTVL.

This chain connects TRBV10-3 to TRBJ1-3, with D uncertain. Germline assignment: CDR1 ENHRY and CDR2 SYGVKD. Trimming shortened V by 7 bases and J by 7 bases, and 14 bases separated the two germline ends. This CDR3 contains 13 residues. The CDR3 sequence: CAITPDLMNTIYF. The CDR3 coding sequence is TGTGCCATCACTCCGGACTTGATGAACACCATATATTTT.

The chain uses TRBV18 and TRBJ2-5; tentative D call: TRBD1 (5 bases). The CDR3 is 14 residues long. Germline V gene lookup returns CDR1 KGHSH and CDR2 LQKENI. Trimming shortened V by 0 bases and J by 2 bases, and 7 bases separated the two germline ends. The CDR3 DNA reads as TGTGCCAGCTCACCACCGCAGGGACAAGAGACCCAGTACTTC. This codes for CASSPPQGQETQYF.